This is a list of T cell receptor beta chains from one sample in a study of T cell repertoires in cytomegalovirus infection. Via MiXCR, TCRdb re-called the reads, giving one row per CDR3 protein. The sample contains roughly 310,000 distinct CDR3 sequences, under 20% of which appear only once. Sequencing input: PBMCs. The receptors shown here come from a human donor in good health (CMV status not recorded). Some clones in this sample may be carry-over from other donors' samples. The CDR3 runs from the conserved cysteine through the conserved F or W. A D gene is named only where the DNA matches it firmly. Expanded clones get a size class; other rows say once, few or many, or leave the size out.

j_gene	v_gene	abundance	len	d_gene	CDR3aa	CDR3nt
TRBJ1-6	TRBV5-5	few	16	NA	CASSLETGSYNSPLHF	TGTGCCAGCAGCTTGGAAACGGGCTCCTATAATTCACCCCTCCACTTT
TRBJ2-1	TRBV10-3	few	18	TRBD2	CATLPGLAGGEIYNEQFF	TGTGCCACCTTACCGGGACTAGCGGGGGGGGAAATATACAATGAGCAGTTCTTC
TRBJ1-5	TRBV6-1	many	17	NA	CASSTWGRGYSNQPQHF	TGTGCCAGCAGTACCTGGGGGAGGGGGTATAGCAATCAGCCCCAGCATTTT
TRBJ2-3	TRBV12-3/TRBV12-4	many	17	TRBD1	CASSLGDRSRGSDTQYF	TGTGCCAGCAGTTTAGGGGACAGGTCCCGTGGTTCAGATACGCAGTATTTT
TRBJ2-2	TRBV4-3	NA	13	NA	CASSQVVDRELFF	TGCGCCAGCAGCCAAGTTGTGGACAGGGAGCTGTTTTTT
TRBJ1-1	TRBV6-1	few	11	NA	CASSMGRGAFF	TGTGCCAGCAGTATGGGCCGAGGAGCTTTCTTT
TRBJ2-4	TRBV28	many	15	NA	CASRGFGMAKNIQYF	TGTGCCAGCAGGGGGTTTGGAATGGCCAAAAACATTCAGTACTTC
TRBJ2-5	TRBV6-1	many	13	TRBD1	CASSGDRGETQYF	TGTGCCAGCAGTGGGGACAGGGGAGAGACCCAGTACTTC
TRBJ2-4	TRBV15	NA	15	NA	CATAGTPGAKNIQYF	TGTGCCACCGCAGGGACCCCTGGAGCCAAAAACATTCAGTACTTC
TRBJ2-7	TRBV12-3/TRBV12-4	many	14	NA	CASTIGDTAYEQYF	TGTGCCAGCACCATCGGAGACACCGCCTACGAGCAGTACTTC
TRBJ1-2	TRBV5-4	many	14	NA	CASSQSIRGYGYTF	TGTGCCAGCAGCCAAAGCATCAGGGGCTATGGCTACACCTTC
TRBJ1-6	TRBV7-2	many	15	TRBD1	CASSLNNRGASPLHF	TGTGCCAGCAGCTTAAATAACAGGGGGGCGTCACCCCTCCACTTT
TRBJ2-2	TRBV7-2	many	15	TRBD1	CASSPAQGASGELFF	TGTGCCAGCAGCCCGGCACAGGGGGCGTCCGGGGAGCTGTTTTTT
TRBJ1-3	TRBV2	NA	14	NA	CASSESGAGNTIYF	TGTGCCAGCAGTGAATCCGGGGCTGGAAACACCATATATTTT
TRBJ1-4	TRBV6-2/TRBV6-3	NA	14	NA	CASRPTGSNEKLFF	TGTGCCAGCAGGCCAACAGGTTCTAATGAAAAACTGTTTTTT
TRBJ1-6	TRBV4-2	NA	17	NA	CASSQDYGTYYNSPLHF	TGTGCCAGCAGCCAAGATTATGGGACATACTATAATTCACCCCTCCACTTT
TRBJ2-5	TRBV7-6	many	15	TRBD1	CASSFGTGAQETQYF	TGTGCCAGCAGCTTCGGGACAGGGGCCCAAGAGACCCAGTACTTC
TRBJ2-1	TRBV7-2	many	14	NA	CASSFHSLLEEQFF	TGTGCCAGCAGCTTCCACAGTCTTTTGGAAGAGCAGTTCTTC
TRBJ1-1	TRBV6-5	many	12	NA	CASGKLSTEAFF	TGTGCCAGCGGAAAACTATCGACTGAAGCTTTCTTT
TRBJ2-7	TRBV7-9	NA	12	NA	CASNSGDYEQYF	TGTGCCAGCAATTCAGGGGACTACGAGCAGTACTTC
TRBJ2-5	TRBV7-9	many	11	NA	CASSRAGTQYF	TGTGCCAGCAGCCGCGCGGGGACCCAGTACTTC
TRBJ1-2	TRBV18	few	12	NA	CASSPDRRGYTF	TGTGCCAGCTCACCAGACCGGAGGGGCTACACCTTC
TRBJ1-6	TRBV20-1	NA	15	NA	CSARLRPLRDSPLHF	TGCAGTGCTAGACTAAGACCCTTGCGGGATTCACCCCTCCACTTT
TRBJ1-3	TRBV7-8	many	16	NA	CASSISPGFTGNTIYF	TGTGCCAGCAGCATAAGCCCAGGGTTCACTGGAAACACCATATATTTT
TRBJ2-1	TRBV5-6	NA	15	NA	CASSLYGTPYNEQFF	TGTGCCAGCAGCTTGTACGGGACCCCCTACAATGAGCAGTTCTTC
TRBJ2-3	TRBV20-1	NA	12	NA	CSAWRHTDTQYF	TGCAGTGCTTGGCGGCACACAGATACGCAGTATTTT
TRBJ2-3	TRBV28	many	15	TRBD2	CAIGRGGAGTDTQYF	TGTGCCATAGGCCGCGGGGGGGCCGGCACAGATACGCAGTATTTT
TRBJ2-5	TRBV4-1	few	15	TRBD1	CASSQNRGSRETQYF	TGCGCCAGCAGCCAGAACAGGGGGAGCCGGGAGACCCAGTACTTC
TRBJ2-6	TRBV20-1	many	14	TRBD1	CSATQGAGANVLTF	TGCAGTGCTACCCAGGGGGCTGGGGCCAACGTCCTGACTTTC